The 27 T cell receptor beta chains below all came from one sample that was sequenced in a study of blood T cells in healthy people across ages. With a J-beta primer mix and a sample-barcoded 5' primer, a second PCR ran about 6 to 11 cycles. TCRdb used MiXCR to reprocess the 5' RACE reads, holding one entry per CDR3 protein. Of approximately 290,000 distinct CDR3 sequences detected, roughly a quarter appear once; the ten largest clones hold approximately 30%. Sample: blood. The source is a woman in her 70s in good health.

A few counts support this clonotype. This chain joins TRBV5-5 and TRBJ1-1, with D unclear. V lost 3 bases, J lost 3 bases, and 15 bases lay in between. This CDR3 contains 15 residues. Germline-derived CDR1 and CDR2 are SGHKS and YYEKEE (reference sequence). The CDR3, as DNA: TGTGCCAGCAGCTACATGGGGTTTGGGGACACTGAAGCTTTCTTT. It codes for CASSYMGFGDTEAFF.

The V and J genes are TRBV18 and TRBJ2-5, with 12 bases that match TRBD2. The DNA end is a closer match to TRBJ2-1, so the J assignment may be wrong. CDR1 and CDR2 (germline): KGHSH, LQKENI. The CDR3 length is 15 residues. DNA for the CDR3: TGTGCCAGCTCACCGCTAGCGGGAGGGCGCAATGAGCAGTTCTTC. Translation: CASSPLAGGRNEQFF.

V gene TRBV12-3 or TRBV12-4 combines with J gene TRBJ1-1; tentative D call: TRBD1 (5 bases). The CDR3 loop spans 13 amino acids. Trimming stripped 6 bases from V and 3 bases from J, with 11 bases between. As DNA, the CDR3 is TGTGCCAGCAGGCCCCAGGGCTACACTGAAGCTTTCTTT. Translation: CASRPQGYTEAFF.

This sequence joins TRBV10-3 and TRBJ1-2; D unclear. CDR1 is ENHRY, CDR2 SYGVKD, per germline. The CDR3 covers 16 residues. V lost 0 bases and J lost 8, with 19 bases in between. The CDR3 reads CAISESLGLKGNGYTF. CDR3 bases: TGTGCCATCAGTGAGTCGCTTGGACTCAAGGGCAACGGCTACACCTTC.

V is TRBV4-1 and J is TRBJ2-5; D possibly corresponds to TRBD2 (5 bases). The end of the DNA fits TRBJ2-7 better, so the J call may be wrong. The CDR3 runs to 15 residues. CDR1 is MGHRA, CDR2 YSYEKL, per germline. For the CDR3, the DNA is TGCGCCAGCAGCCAAGAAAGGACTCGGAATGACGAGCAGTACTTC. Protein: CASSQERTRNDEQYF.

This clonotype was detected only a few times. CDR3 loop: CASSFMGRASGANEQFF. The CDR3 DNA reads as TGTGCCAGCAGTTTTATGGGGCGGGCTAGCGGAGCCAATGAGCAGTTCTTC. The J gene is TRBJ2-1, the V gene TRBV28, with 7 bases aligning to TRBD2. Trimming at V came to 3 bases and at J to 6 bases, leaving 14 bases not matched to a gene. The length of the CDR3 is 17 residues. In germline, CDR1 is MDHEN, CDR2 SYDVKM. The variable domain in full, with the rest retrieved from reference TRBV28 and TRBJ2-1, is DVKVTQSSRYLVKRTGEKVFLECVQDMDHENMFWYRQDPGLGLRLIYFSYDVKMKEKGDIPEGYSVSREKKERFSLILESASTNQTSMYLCASSFMGRASGANEQFFGPGTRLTVL.

This chain uses TRBV28 with TRBJ2-7; a possible D gene is TRBD2 (5 bases). The germline V gene encodes CDR1 MDHEN and CDR2 SYDVKM. Trimming removed 3 bases at V and 2 bases at J, with 11 bases between. This CDR3 is 14 amino acids long. CDR3 sequence reads: CASSLSRAAYEQYF. Here the CDR3 DNA reads TGTGCCAGCAGTTTGTCGCGGGCCGCCTACGAGCAGTACTTC.

This clonotype has just a few counts. The chain employs TRBV28 and TRBJ2-7; TRBD2 is a possible D gene (6 bases). The CDR3 totals 13 residues. With 6 bases removed from V and 3 bases from J, the gap between germline ends came to 12 bases. Germline V CDR1 and CDR2: MDHEN, SYDVKM. CDR3 region: CASRSEGSYEQYF. The CDR3 region has the DNA TGTGCCAGCAGGTCGGAGGGAAGCTACGAGCAGTACTTC.

The chain is built from TRBV7-9 and TRBJ2-1, with 8 bases aligning to TRBD2. The CDR3 totals 16 residues. Germline V gene data show CDR1 as SEHNR and CDR2 as FQNEAQ (reference sequence). V trimming: 6 bases; J trimming: 3 bases; junction bases outside the gene matches: 10. Here the CDR3 reads CASSLRRSGSYNEQFF. CDR3 nucleotides: TGTGCCAGCAGTCTCCGGCGGAGCGGGAGCTACAATGAGCAGTTCTTC. Full variable domain (missing parts from reference TRBV7-9 and TRBJ2-1): DTGVSQNPRHKITKRGQNVTFRCDPISEHNRLYWYRQTLGQGPEFLTYFQNEAQLEKSRLLSDRFSAERPKGSFSTLEIQRTEQGDSAMYLCASSLRRSGSYNEQFFGPGTRLTVL.

V and J are TRBV6-5 and TRBJ1-4; 7 bases fit TRBD1. The length of the CDR3 is 14 residues. The V and J ends lost 0 bases and 7 bases, in that order; junction bases with no gene match: 2. The germline V gene has CDR1 MNHEY and CDR2 SVGAGI. The CDR3 DNA follows: TGTGCCAGCAGTTACTCTCCAGGGGGTGAAAAACTGTTTTTT. Residues: CASSYSPGGEKLFF.

This clonotype was recorded a few times. The J gene is TRBJ2-3, the V gene TRBV20-1, with D uncertain. Germline V gene lookup returns CDR1 DFQATT and CDR2 SNEGSKA (reference sequence). This CDR3 has 14 residues. V was shortened by 7 bases and J by 0 bases, with 14 bases between the two germline ends. CDR3 loop: CSVISPTSTDTQYF. For the CDR3, the DNA is TGCAGTGTTATTAGCCCTACTAGCACAGATACGCAGTATTTT.

The chain uses TRBV27 and TRBJ1-2; TRBD1 matches 10 bases. The trim removed 6 bases at V and 4 bases at J, leaving 8 bases unmatched. There are 15 residues in the CDR3. Germline V gives CDR1 MNHEY, CDR2 SMNVEV (reference sequence). The CDR3 protein is CASRPGTGVRYGYTF. In DNA form, the CDR3 reads TGTGCCAGCAGACCAGGGACAGGGGTACGCTATGGCTACACCTTC.

The chain couples TRBV12-3 or TRBV12-4 to TRBJ1-6; D unresolved. The CDR3 extends over 13 amino acids. Trimming removed 1 base at V and 8 bases at J, with 6 bases between. In nucleotides, the CDR3 is TGTGCCAGCAGTTTAGGGCAAGATTCACCCCTCCACTTT. Its translation: CASSLGQDSPLHF.

This clonotype was detected a few times. CDR3 region: CASSRGISYEQYF. CDR3 DNA: TGTGCCAGTAGTCGCGGGATCTCCTACGAGCAGTACTTC. The chain uses TRBV28 and TRBJ2-5, with D perhaps matching TRBD2 (6 bases). Judging by the DNA end, TRBJ2-7 fits better; the J call may be wrong. Germline-derived CDR1 and CDR2 are MDHEN and SYDVKM. The CDR3 has 13 amino acids.

The chain joins TRBV3-1 to TRBJ2-4; 11 bases align to TRBD1. This CDR3 has 14 amino acids. Per germline, CDR1 LGHDT and CDR2 YNNKEL (reference sequence). The ends lost 6 bases at V and 8 bases at J; junction bases unmatched: 6. The CDR3, as DNA: TGTGCCAGCAGTGCCGGGACAGGGGGACACATTCAGTACTTC. Translating gives CASSAGTGGHIQYF.

CDR3: CASSPRPLAGVTDEQFF. In nucleotides, the CDR3 is TGTGCCAGCAGCCCCCGCCCCCTAGCGGGAGTAACCGATGAGCAGTTCTTC. The chain uses TRBV9 and TRBJ2-1; 10 nucleotides align to TRBD2. The J segment lost 8 bases and the V segment lost 4 bases, leaving 15 bases of the junction unmatched. This CDR3 comprises 17 residues. Looked up from germline, CDR1 is SGDLS and CDR2 is YYNGEE.

This clonotype was recorded many times. The rearrangement links TRBV29-1 to TRBJ2-7, with 7 bases lining up with TRBD1. The CDR3 totals 11 residues. The trim removed 5 bases at V and 3 bases at J, leaving 1 base unmatched. In germline, CDR1 is SQVTM, CDR2 ANQGSEA. The CDR3 DNA follows: TGCAGCGTTCGGGACAGCTACGAGCAGTACTTC. Its protein product is CSVRDSYEQYF.

This sequence joins TRBV20-1 and TRBJ2-3; D unresolved. Germline V CDR1 and CDR2: DFQATT, SNEGSKA (reference sequence). The CDR3 spans 11 residues. Trimming removed 6 bases from V and 6 bases from J, with 10 bases in between. This CDR3 reads CSAPGRDTQYF. CDR3 nucleotide sequence: TGCAGTGCCCCGGGCCGTGATACGCAGTATTTT.

This clonotype was seen ten or more times. The chain has TRBV4-1 and TRBJ2-2, with 8 bases matching TRBD1. Germline CDR1 reads MGHRA; CDR2 reads YSYEKL. This CDR3 spans 18 amino acids. The V and J ends lost 0 bases and 6 bases, in that order; junction bases with no gene match: 12. CDR3 protein: CASSQESLTGGEAGELFF. The CDR3 DNA follows: TGCGCCAGCAGCCAAGAGTCCTTAACAGGGGGTGAGGCCGGGGAGCTGTTTTTT.

This chain joins TRBV3-1 and TRBJ1-1; D not certain. The V gene's germline CDR1 is LGHDT and CDR2 YNNKEL (reference sequence). The CDR3 is made up of 12 amino acids. Trimming shortened V by 10 bases and J by 0 bases, and 9 bases separated the two germline ends. CDR3 coding DNA: TGTGCCACCAAGACACTGAACACTGAAGCTTTCTTT. Amino acid sequence: CATKTLNTEAFF. The variable domain in full, with the rest retrieved from reference TRBV3-1 and TRBJ1-1, is DTAVSQTPKYLVTQMGNDKSIKCEQNLGHDTMYWYKQDSKKFLKIMFSYNNKELIINETVPNRFSPKSPDKAHLNLHINSLELGDSAVYFCATKTLNTEAFFGQGTRLTVV.

The V call is TRBV6-1, the J call TRBJ1-1, with D hard to call. Trimming removed 6 bases at V and 7 bases at J, with 15 bases between. Germline V gene sequence: CDR1 MNHNS, CDR2 SASEGT. The CDR3 spans 13 residues. DNA of the CDR3: TGTGCCAGCAGGGAACGTACGGAAGTTGAAGCTTTCTTT. Protein sequence: CASRERTEVEAFF.

This clonotype was seen more than once but under ten times. The V gene is TRBV4-3, the J gene TRBJ2-2; 12 bases are a match to TRBD2. The germline CDR1 and CDR2 sequences are LGHNA and YSLEER. The CDR3 runs 17 residues. J was trimmed by 8 bases and V by 1 base; bases with no gene match: 8. The CDR3 DNA follows: TGCGCCAGCAGCCAAGCAGGACTAGCGGGATTTATGGGGGAGCTGTTTTTT. Translating gives CASSQAGLAGFMGELFF.

V gene TRBV6-5 combines with J gene TRBJ1-1, with TRBD1 as a possible D gene (5 bases). Germline-derived CDR1 and CDR2 are MNHEY and SVGAGI. V was shortened by 6 bases and J by 1 base, with 12 bases between the two germline ends. The CDR3 sequence is 14 residues long. The CDR3 coding sequence is TGTGCCAGCAGCCGCGGACAAACGAACACTGAAGCTTTCTTT. It encodes CASSRGQTNTEAFF.

For the CDR3, the DNA is TGTGCCAGCAGTCTAGGAGGAAATAGGGCAGAGACCCAGTACTTC. It is translated as CASSLGGNRAETQYF. The V call is TRBV28, the J call TRBJ2-5; maybe TRBD2 (5 bases). Germline V gene lookup returns CDR1 MDHEN and CDR2 SYDVKM. CDR3 length: 15 amino acids. V shed 5 bases and J shed 4 bases, with 17 bases lying between them.

The rearrangement links TRBV29-1 to TRBJ2-5, with D hard to call. Trimming cost V 0 bases and J 5 bases, with 10 bases left between them. This CDR3 region has 13 residues. Germline values: CDR1 SQVTM, CDR2 ANQGSEA. The CDR3 DNA follows: TGCAGCGTTGAAGATCGGGTTTGGGAGACCCAGTACTTC. Translated: CSVEDRVWETQYF.

This rearrangement joins TRBV19 to TRBJ1-5, with 7 bases lining up with TRBD1. The CDR3 is 13 amino acids. Germline CDR1 and CDR2: LNHDA and SQIVND (reference sequence). V lost 6 bases to trimming and J lost 7 bases; unmatched junction nucleotides: 6. The CDR3 is CASRPDRDQPQHF. CDR3 nucleotide sequence: TGTGCCAGTAGGCCCGACAGGGACCAGCCCCAGCATTTT.

In DNA form, the CDR3 reads TGTGCCAGCAGGAGCTGGCAGGCCTACGAGCAGTACTTC. Protein product: CASRSWQAYEQYF. The chain joins TRBV27 to TRBJ2-7, with D uncertain. The germline V and J ends were trimmed by 6 bases and 2 bases, with 11 bases remaining between them. This CDR3 spans 13 amino acids. CDR1 is MNHEY, CDR2 SMNVEV, per germline (reference sequence).